These 25 T cell receptor beta chains originate from one sample sequenced in a study of cytomegalovirus exposure and HLA in healthy donors. It was with 60 Vbeta and 13 Jbeta primers that the PCR ran. Clones were read by immunoSEQ multiplex PCR, and TCRdb kept only the in-frame ones, dropping some. The sample lists around 180,000 clones; about four fifths were seen once. The material sequenced was PBMCs. The receptors come from a boy between 5 and 17 years old in good health and CMV-seronegative.

The rearrangement joins TRBV4-1 to TRBJ2-2; 9 bases map to TRBD2. Germline values: CDR1 MGHRA, CDR2 YSYEKL. The V segment lost 1 base and the J segment 6 bases; nucleotides outside the gene matches: 3. This CDR3 comprises 15 residues. The CDR3 region is CASSQGGRAPGELFF. CDR3 DNA sequence: TGCGCCAGCAGCCAAGGCGGGAGGGCCCCCGGGGAGCTGTTTTTT.

The chain is built from TRBV2 and TRBJ1-6; 9 positions agree with TRBD1. The ends lost 6 bases at V and 7 bases at J; junction bases unmatched: 4. In germline, CDR1 is SNHLY, CDR2 FYNNEI. The CDR3 is 14 residues long. CDR3 nucleotide sequence: TGTGCCAGCAGCGTCGACAGGGGGAATTCACCCCTCCACTTT. Amino acid sequence: CASSVDRGNSPLHF. Variable domain in full (rest from reference TRBV2 and TRBJ1-6): EPEVTQTPSHQVTQMGQEVILRCVPISNHLYFYWYRQILGQKVEFLVSFYNNEISEKSEIFDDQFSVERPDGSNFTLKIRSTKLEDSAMYFCASSVDRGNSPLHFGNGTRLTVT.

The chain employs TRBV5-1 and TRBJ1-2, with D uncertain. Trimming cost V 2 bases and J 5 bases, with 13 bases left between them. Germline V CDR1 and CDR2: SGHRS, YFSETQ. The CDR3 is 14 residues long. Written as DNA, the CDR3 is TGCGCCAGCAGCTTAGGAGGGCTTTGGTATGGCTACACCTTC. Translating it yields CASSLGGLWYGYTF.

The rearrangement links TRBV7-3 to TRBJ2-5; TRBD2 agrees at 9 bases. V shed 5 bases, J shed 5 bases, and the junction held 3 bases outside the gene matches. Germline V lookup: CDR1 SGHTA, CDR2 FQGTGA. This CDR3 comprises 13 residues. The CDR3 protein is CASSRGLAETQYF. The CDR3 DNA sequence: TGTGCCAGCAGCCGGGGACTAGCCGAGACCCAGTACTTC.

This clone was seen only once. J is TRBJ1-6 and V is TRBV4-1; possible D gene TRBD1, 5 bases. The CDR3 length is 17 residues. Germline values: CDR1 MGHRA, CDR2 YSYEKL. Trimming took off 1 base at V and 8 bases at J, with 18 bases between the two ends. The chain's CDR3 is CASSQGGLGGNHSPLHF. CDR3 bases: TGCGCCAGCAGCCAAGGGGGGTTAGGAGGGAATCATTCACCCCTCCACTTT.

The chain combines TRBV7-9 with TRBJ2-5; tentative D call: TRBD2 (5 bases). Per germline, CDR1 SEHNR and CDR2 FQNEAQ (reference sequence). V lost 4 bases and J 5 bases, leaving 14 bases between the germline ends. This CDR3 has 14 residues. The CDR3 bases are TGTGCCAGCAGCTCCGATGTCGGAGGTGAGACCCAGTACTTC. It encodes CASSSDVGGETQYF.

The chain has TRBV2 and TRBJ2-1, with a weak D call TRBD2 (5 bases). V was trimmed by 5 bases and J by 4 bases, leaving 12 bases between them. Germline V gene lookup returns CDR1 SNHLY and CDR2 FYNNEI. This CDR3 has 14 amino acids. CDR3 amino acids: CASSTGISYNEQFF. The DNA for the CDR3 is TGTGCCAGCAGTACCGGGATCTCGTACAATGAGCAGTTCTTC.

The chain uses TRBV28 and TRBJ2-7; D is unresolved. V was trimmed by 5 bases and J by 4 bases, leaving 9 bases between them. The CDR3 is 12 amino acids. Germline-derived CDR1 and CDR2 are MDHEN and SYDVKM. DNA of the CDR3: TGTGCCAGCAGTCCCTCCTTTTACGAGCAGTACTTC. Translated: CASSPSFYEQYF.

The rearrangement uses TRBV15 and TRBJ2-5; D is perhaps TRBD2 (7 bases). The germline V gene has CDR1 LNHNV and CDR2 YYDKDF (reference sequence). The CDR3 sequence is 16 residues long. V shed 0 bases and J shed 4 bases, with 15 bases lying between them. This CDR3 is CATSRDRRGGGETQYF. In DNA form, the CDR3 reads TGTGCCACCAGCAGAGATAGAAGGGGAGGGGGAGAGACCCAGTACTTC. Full variable domain (missing parts from reference TRBV15 and TRBJ2-5): DAMVIQNPRYQVTQFGKPVTLSCSQTLNHNVMYWYQQKSSQAPKLLFHYYDKDFNNEADTPDNFQSRRPNTSFCFLDIRSPGLGDTAMYLCATSRDRRGGGETQYFGPGTRLLVL.

V is TRBV28 and J is TRBJ2-7; the match to TRBD1 covers 8 bases. Germline values: CDR1 MDHEN, CDR2 SYDVKM. The CDR3 has 15 amino acids. V trimming: 6 bases; J trimming: 1 base; junction bases outside the gene matches: 8. CDR3 region: CASRKTGALSYEQYF. CDR3 in DNA: TGTGCCAGCAGAAAGACAGGGGCCCTATCCTACGAGCAGTACTTC.

J is TRBJ2-1 and V is TRBV9; 12 positions agree with TRBD2. The CDR3 length is 15 residues. Germline V lookup: CDR1 SGDLS, CDR2 YYNGEE. Trimming took 4 bases from V and 7 from J; bases not matched to a gene: 6. The CDR3 coding sequence is TGTGCCAGCAGCCCGCGCCTAGCGGGAGGGAATGAGCAGTTCTTC. Encoded protein: CASSPRLAGGNEQFF.

This chain uses TRBV27 with TRBJ1-2, with TRBD1 matching over 9 bases. The CDR3 is 17 residues long. The J segment lost 4 bases and the V segment lost 6 bases, leaving 15 bases of the junction unmatched. Germline V lookup: CDR1 MNHEY, CDR2 SMNVEV (reference sequence). The CDR3: CASSRGQGSGLSYGYTF. For the CDR3, the DNA is TGTGCCAGCAGCCGCGGACAGGGGTCGGGTCTGAGCTATGGCTACACCTTC.

V gene TRBV5-1 combines with J gene TRBJ1-5; possibly TRBD1 for D (6 bases). This CDR3 has 17 residues. The germline gives CDR1 SGHRS, CDR2 YFSETQ. With 1 base removed from V and 0 bases from J, the gap between germline ends came to 14 bases. CDR3 DNA sequence: TGCGCCAGCAGCTTGACGTCGTCGGACAGTAGCAATCAGCCCCAGCATTTT. Translating it yields CASSLTSSDSSNQPQHF.

The J gene is TRBJ2-7, the V gene TRBV4-3; no clear D. In germline, CDR1 is LGHNA, CDR2 YSLEER. The ends were cut back, 0 bases at V and 4 bases at J, with 10 bases in the middle. The CDR3 runs 14 residues. CDR3 nucleotides: TGCGCCAGCAGCCAAGATTTTTCCGGGTACGAGCAGTACTTC. The encoded protein is CASSQDFSGYEQYF.

The V call is TRBV4-3, the J call TRBJ1-2; no reliable D call. The CDR3 has 16 amino acids. Germline lookup yields CDR1 LGHNA and CDR2 YSLEER. Trimming removed 1 base from V and 4 bases from J, with 16 bases in between. This CDR3 is CASSQGLITDGYGYTF. For the CDR3, the DNA is TGCGCCAGCAGCCAAGGGTTGATAACAGATGGCTATGGCTACACCTTC.

The chain has TRBV15 and TRBJ1-5, with TRBD1 matching over 9 bases. V lost 4 bases to trimming and J lost 6 bases; unmatched junction nucleotides: 7. Germline CDR1 and CDR2: LNHNV and YYDKDF (reference sequence). The CDR3 covers 15 residues. This chain's CDR3 is CATSTEGQGGQPQHF. For the CDR3, the DNA is TGTGCCACCAGCACCGAGGGACAGGGAGGTCAGCCCCAGCATTTT.

This clone was observed once. The CDR3 region has the DNA TGTGCCAGTAGTATCCCGGGGGGTGACGTTTTCGGGAGGAACACTGAAGCTTTCTTT. It translates to CASSIPGGDVFGRNTEAFF. The chain combines TRBV19 with TRBJ1-1; D may be TRBD1 (5 bases). Per germline, CDR1 LNHDA and CDR2 SQIVND (reference sequence). V was pared by 3 bases and J by 1 base, with 24 bases between. CDR3 size: 19 residues.

The rearrangement joins TRBV29-1 to TRBJ2-3; D possibly corresponds to TRBD2 (6 bases). The germline V gene has CDR1 SQVTM and CDR2 ANQGSEA. V was trimmed by 5 bases and J by 2 bases, leaving 23 bases between them. This CDR3 is 17 amino acids long. The CDR3 DNA reads as TGCAGCGTTCTTCATCGACGACTAGGAGGGACCACAGATACGCAGTATTTT. Residues: CSVLHRRLGGTTDTQYF.

The chain joins TRBV6-6 to TRBJ1-4, with 8 bases matching TRBD1. Germline CDR1 is MNHNY and CDR2 is SVGAGI (reference sequence). The V gene end was trimmed by 4 bases and the J gene end by 5 bases; junction bases not matched to a gene: 3. This CDR3 has 14 amino acids. For the CDR3, the DNA is TGTGCCAGCAGTTTGGACAGGGCGAATGAAAAACTGTTTTTT. Protein product: CASSLDRANEKLFF.

The rearrangement joins TRBV6-5 to TRBJ1-1; D is ambiguous. The V end was cut by 0 bases, the J end by 5 bases, with 10 bases between. The length of the CDR3 is 14 residues. In germline, CDR1 is MNHEY, CDR2 SVGAGI. CDR3 DNA sequence: TGTGCCAGCAGTTACTCCCCGGGTGAGACTGAAGCTTTCTTT. Translating gives CASSYSPGETEAFF.

The genes are TRBV5-1 and TRBJ2-7; D is perhaps TRBD2 (6 bases). Germline lookup yields CDR1 SGHRS and CDR2 YFSETQ. The ends were cut back, 5 bases at V and 2 bases at J, with 17 bases in the middle. This CDR3 has 15 amino acids. CDR3 DNA: TGCGCCAGCAGATACATCGGATCGGGAGCCTACGAGCAGTACTTC. Translated: CASRYIGSGAYEQYF.

This clone was observed a few times. The chain combines TRBV9 with TRBJ1-3; 8 bases align to TRBD1. Per the germline V gene, CDR1 is SGDLS and CDR2 is YYNGEE. The CDR3 loop spans 14 amino acids. The J segment lost 8 bases and the V segment lost 4 bases, leaving 8 bases of the junction unmatched. DNA for the CDR3: TGTGCCAGCAGCCCCTGGACAGGGAGCGACACCATATATTTT. As protein: CASSPWTGSDTIYF.

The genes are TRBV5-1 and TRBJ2-1, with 10 bases lining up with TRBD2. The CDR3 is 15 residues long. V lost 2 bases and J lost 8; bases outside the gene matches: 7. CDR1 and CDR2 from the germline V gene are SGHRS and YFSETQ. For the CDR3, the DNA is TGCGCCAGCAGCTTCCTAGCGGGAGATATCGATGAGCAGTTCTTC. It codes for CASSFLAGDIDEQFF.

The rearrangement uses TRBV6-5 and TRBJ2-5, with a tentative D call TRBD1 (6 bases). TRBJ2-7 matches the DNA end more closely, so the J call is doubtful. The length of the CDR3 is 15 residues. CDR1 and CDR2 from the germline V gene are MNHEY and SVGAGI. CDR3 bases: TGTGCCAGCAGGCAGAGGGGGTCTCGGTCCTACGAGCAGTACTTC. Translation gives CASRQRGSRSYEQYF.

The chain recombines TRBV7-2 with TRBJ2-2; 13 bases line up with TRBD2. Germline CDR1 and CDR2: SGHTA and FQGNSA. There are 16 residues in the CDR3. The V segment lost 5 bases and the J segment 6 bases; nucleotides outside the gene matches: 6. Here the CDR3 reads CASSPGTSGTSGELFF. CDR3 sequence (DNA): TGTGCCAGCAGCCCCGGGACTAGCGGGACTTCCGGGGAGCTGTTTTTT. Based on the CDR3 plus reference TRBV7-2 and TRBJ2-2, the full variable domain is GAGVSQSPSNKVTEKGKDVELRCDPISGHTALYWYRQSLGQGLEFLIYFQGNSAPDKSGLPSDRFSAERTGGSVSTLTIQRTQQEDSAVYLCASSPGTSGTSGELFFGEGSRLTVL.